Each of the 30 T cell receptor beta chains below was sequenced from the same sample in a study of graft-versus-host responses after intestinal transplantation. Produced via immunoSEQ multiplex PCR; TCRdb's table is partial and in-frame only. The repertoire holds 50,000 or so clones, about 90% seen once, with 2.5% to 3% in the top ten. Sequencing was performed on PBMCs, taken roughly 120 days after intestinal transplantation. These receptors were obtained from a human patient who received an intestinal transplant, so some T cells may come from the graft donor.

This chain uses TRBV19 with TRBJ2-3; D unresolved. Germline CDR1 and CDR2: LNHDA and SQIVND (reference sequence). Deletions cut 5 bases from V and 0 bases from J, with 9 bases between. This CDR3 is built from 14 residues. Written as DNA, the CDR3 is TGTGCCAGTAGTCTGAGGAGCAGCACAGATACGCAGTATTTT. Amino acids: CASSLRSSTDTQYF.

This clone showed up just a few times. The rearrangement joins TRBV18 to TRBJ2-3, with 7 bases aligning to TRBD2. CDR1 is KGHSH and CDR2 is LQKENI in the germline V gene. J was trimmed by 4 bases and V by 1 base; bases with no gene match: 5. The CDR3 totals 15 residues. The CDR3 sequence is CASSPLAGVPDTQYF. DNA for the CDR3: TGTGCCAGCTCACCACTAGCGGGCGTACCAGATACGCAGTATTTT.

This chain uses TRBV5-1 with TRBJ2-7; D not certain. With 3 bases removed from V and 3 bases from J, the gap between germline ends came to 19 bases. CDR3 length: 16 residues. From germline, CDR1 is SGHRS and CDR2 YFSETQ. The CDR3 protein is CASSYPAHPTLYEQYF. The CDR3 bases are TGCGCCAGCAGCTACCCGGCACACCCCACCCTCTACGAGCAGTACTTC.

The rearrangement links TRBV27 to TRBJ1-2, with TRBD1 identical over 9 bases. The CDR3 consists of 15 residues. V shed 5 bases and J 2 bases; nucleotides not matched to a gene: 6. Germline values: CDR1 MNHEY, CDR2 SMNVEV (reference sequence). This chain's CDR3 is CASSQQGAENYGYTF. In nucleotides, the CDR3 is TGTGCCAGCAGTCAACAGGGGGCAGAGAACTATGGCTACACCTTC.

The genes are TRBV29-1 and TRBJ2-2, with D tentatively TRBD2 (5 bases). The CDR3 runs to 14 residues. V was clipped by 4 bases and J by 2 bases, with 11 bases between them. Germline-derived CDR1 and CDR2 are SQVTM and ANQGSEA. CDR3 coding DNA: TGCAGCGTTGCGGTTAGCGTCAACACCGGGGAGCTGTTTTTT. This codes for CSVAVSVNTGELFF.

The rearrangement joins TRBV18 to TRBJ2-1; 7 nucleotides agree with TRBD1. Germline V CDR1 and CDR2: KGHSH, LQKENI. The CDR3 consists of 17 residues. V shed 3 bases, J shed 6 bases, and the junction held 14 bases outside the gene matches. The CDR3, as DNA: TGTGCCAGCTCACCCGACAGGGCCGAACAACCTGGCAATGAGCAGTTCTTC. This sequence encodes CASSPDRAEQPGNEQFF.

The chain joins TRBV2 to TRBJ2-5; weak D call: TRBD1 (6 bases). In germline, CDR1 is SNHLY, CDR2 FYNNEI. The CDR3 runs to 15 residues. V lost 4 bases and J 5 bases, leaving 17 bases between the germline ends. CDR3 DNA: TGTGCCAGCAGTGCTTGGACAGCCCCCGAGGAGACCCAGTACTTC. Amino acids: CASSAWTAPEETQYF.

The V and J genes are TRBV2 and TRBJ2-3, with 7 bases fitting TRBD1. The CDR3 covers 13 residues. In germline, CDR1 is SNHLY, CDR2 FYNNEI. Trimming at V came to 2 bases and at J to 4 bases, leaving 0 bases not matched to a gene. The CDR3 sequence: CASSERGPDTQYF. CDR3 in DNA: TGTGCCAGCAGTGAAAGGGGGCCAGATACGCAGTATTTT.

V is TRBV5-1 and J is TRBJ2-7; no definite D call. Deletions cut 0 bases from V and 2 bases from J, with 6 bases between. The CDR3 runs to 13 residues. CDR1 is SGHRS, CDR2 YFSETQ, per germline. CDR3: CASSLDPTYEQYF. Written as DNA, the CDR3 is TGCGCCAGCAGCTTGGACCCAACCTACGAGCAGTACTTC. The whole variable domain, filled in from reference TRBV5-1 and TRBJ2-7, reads KAGVTQTPRYLIKTRGQQVTLSCSPISGHRSVSWYQQTPGQGLQFLFEYFSETQRNKGNFPGRFSGRQFSNSRSEMNVSTLELGDSALYLCASSLDPTYEQYFGPGTRLTVT.

The chain uses TRBV28 and TRBJ2-7; the D gene is possibly TRBD2 (5 bases). Germline loops: CDR1 MDHEN, CDR2 SYDVKM. The CDR3 is 13 residues long. Trimming shortened V by 2 bases and J by 3 bases, and 8 bases separated the two germline ends. Here the CDR3 reads CASSLPRGYEQYF. CDR3 nucleotide sequence: TGTGCCAGCAGTTTACCCCGGGGCTACGAGCAGTACTTC. Full variable domain (missing parts from reference TRBV28 and TRBJ2-7): DVKVTQSSRYLVKRTGEKVFLECVQDMDHENMFWYRQDPGLGLRLIYFSYDVKMKEKGDIPEGYSVSREKKERFSLILESASTNQTSMYLCASSLPRGYEQYFGPGTRLTVT.

This clone showed up just a few times. The V call is TRBV2, the J call TRBJ1-1, with 7 bases aligning to TRBD1. The CDR3 extends over 14 amino acids. The V and J ends lost 5 bases and 5 bases, in that order; junction bases with no gene match: 8. Germline CDR1 SNHLY, CDR2 FYNNEI. The CDR3 region has the DNA TGTGCCAGCAGTACAGTGACAGGGAGGACTGAAGCTTTCTTT. Translated: CASSTVTGRTEAFF. The full variable domain, completed using reference TRBV2 and TRBJ1-1, is EPEVTQTPSHQVTQMGQEVILRCVPISNHLYFYWYRQILGQKVEFLVSFYNNEISEKSEIFDDQFSVERPDGSNFTLKIRSTKLEDSAMYFCASSTVTGRTEAFFGQGTRLTVV.

The chain uses TRBV29-1 and TRBJ2-1; 7 nucleotides line up with TRBD1. In germline, CDR1 is SQVTM, CDR2 ANQGSEA. The length of the CDR3 is 13 residues. V gave up 7 bases and J gave up 4 bases; unmatched junction bases: 7. Here the CDR3 DNA reads TGCAGCGCAACCCGGGACAGTTACAATGAGCAGTTCTTC. Amino acids: CSATRDSYNEQFF.

The rearrangement joins TRBV7-8 to TRBJ2-5, with D perhaps matching TRBD1 or TRBD2 (6 bases each). CDR3 length: 14 residues. CDR1 and CDR2 (germline): SGHVS, FQNEAQ. Between the trimmed V and J ends, which lost 2 bases and 5 bases, there was a span of 12 bases. CDR3 loop: CASSLRGAQETQYF. Here the CDR3 DNA reads TGTGCCAGCAGCTTAAGGGGGGCCCAGGAGACCCAGTACTTC.

The chain couples TRBV18 to TRBJ2-3, with a weak D call TRBD1 (5 bases). The germline V gene encodes CDR1 KGHSH and CDR2 LQKENI. This CDR3 is 15 amino acids long. With 6 bases removed from V and 2 bases from J, the gap between germline ends came to 15 bases. CDR3 coding DNA: TGTGCCAGCTCGACCGTGGGGCAACCCACAGATACGCAGTATTTT. The encoded protein is CASSTVGQPTDTQYF. Filled out from reference TRBV18 and TRBJ2-3, the complete variable domain reads NAGVMQNPRHLVRRRGQEARLRCSPMKGHSHVYWYRQLPEEGLKFMVYLQKENIIDESGMPKERFSAEFPKEGPSILRIQQVVRGDSAAYFCASSTVGQPTDTQYFGPGTRLTVL.

The CDR3 DNA reads TGTGCCAGCAGGGGAAACCCTAGCGGCAGGGGCACAGATACGCAGTATTTT. Its translation: CASRGNPSGRGTDTQYF. V gene TRBV2 combines with J gene TRBJ2-3; 7 nucleotides agree with TRBD2. From germline, CDR1 is SNHLY and CDR2 FYNNEI. The CDR3 consists of 17 residues. V dropped 6 bases and J dropped 1; count of bases not matched to a gene: 13. Full variable domain (missing parts from reference TRBV2 and TRBJ2-3): EPEVTQTPSHQVTQMGQEVILRCVPISNHLYFYWYRQILGQKVEFLVSFYNNEISEKSEIFDDQFSVERPDGSNFTLKIRSTKLEDSAMYFCASRGNPSGRGTDTQYFGPGTRLTVL.

This clone has just a few counts. The gene calls are TRBV30 and TRBJ1-1, with D possibly TRBD1 on 5 matching bases. The CDR3 is 11 amino acids. V lost 8 bases to trimming and J lost 1 base, with 8 bases between them. Germline lookup yields CDR1 GTSNPN and CDR2 SVGIG (reference sequence). CDR3 region: CAGGGNTEAFF. The CDR3 DNA is TGTGCCGGGGGGGGGAACACTGAAGCTTTCTTT.

V gene TRBV10-3 combines with J gene TRBJ2-4, with D perhaps matching TRBD1 or TRBD2 (6 bases each). The CDR3 sequence is 15 residues long. Germline V gives CDR1 ENHRY, CDR2 SYGVKD. The V end lost 3 bases, the J end lost 0 bases, and 9 bases lay between the germline ends. CDR3 region: CAISEGGLAKNIQYF. CDR3 bases: TGTGCCATCAGTGAAGGGGGGCTAGCCAAAAACATTCAGTACTTC.

J is TRBJ2-5 and V is TRBV15; no firm D call. This CDR3 contains 13 residues. Trimming removed 1 base from V and 2 bases from J, with 5 bases in between. Germline assignment: CDR1 LNHNV and CDR2 YYDKDF (reference sequence). The chain's CDR3 is CATSRAAQETQYF. CDR3 sequence (DNA): TGTGCCACCAGCAGAGCCGCACAAGAGACCCAGTACTTC.

This clone has just a few counts. The V and J genes are TRBV9 and TRBJ2-5, with D maybe TRBD2 (7 bases). With 0 bases removed from V and 1 base from J, the gap between germline ends came to 10 bases. This CDR3 spans 15 amino acids. Germline V lookup: CDR1 SGDLS, CDR2 YYNGEE. The CDR3 region has the DNA TGTGCCAGCAGCGTAGCGGGGGGCCTCCAAGAGACCCAGTACTTC. This encodes CASSVAGGLQETQYF.

The V call is TRBV5-1, the J call TRBJ2-2; the D is unclear. In germline, CDR1 is SGHRS, CDR2 YFSETQ. CDR3 length equals 12 residues. V was shortened by 4 bases and J by 3 bases, with 4 bases between the two germline ends. Written as DNA, the CDR3 is TGCGCCAGCAGCCGGGACACCGGGGAGCTGTTTTTT. Translating gives CASSRDTGELFF.

The chain joins TRBV28 to TRBJ2-3; 10 bases are shared with TRBD2. The V gene's germline CDR1 is MDHEN and CDR2 SYDVKM. This CDR3 has 16 residues. With 8 bases clipped from V and 0 bases from J, the junction kept 8 bases outside the gene matches. The CDR3 spells CASATSGTKSTDTQYF. The DNA of the CDR3 is TGTGCCAGCGCCACTAGCGGGACCAAGAGCACAGATACGCAGTATTTT.

This chain connects TRBV10-3 to TRBJ1-6; possibly TRBD1 for D (6 bases). Germline V gives CDR1 ENHRY, CDR2 SYGVKD. The CDR3 contains 20 residues. V was shortened by 3 bases and J by 0 bases, with 21 bases between the two germline ends. The CDR3 region has the DNA TGTGCCATCAGTGATTACTGGACAGACACTATTAGCTCCTATAATTCACCCCTCCACTTT. Translated: CAISDYWTDTISSYNSPLHF.

This clone is a singleton in its sample. The chain recombines TRBV5-1 with TRBJ2-1; 12 bases are a match to TRBD2. This CDR3 spans 15 amino acids. Trimming removed 3 bases from V and 7 bases from J; junction bases left unmatched: 5. Germline CDR1 and CDR2: SGHRS and YFSETQ. This CDR3 is CASSSGLAGHNEQFF. CDR3 DNA: TGCGCCAGCAGCTCGGGACTAGCGGGTCATAATGAGCAGTTCTTC.

The J gene is TRBJ1-3, the V gene TRBV19, with unresolved D. Germline V gene sequence: CDR1 LNHDA, CDR2 SQIVND (reference sequence). V was clipped by 0 bases and J by 2 bases, with 14 bases between them. There are 17 residues in the CDR3. CDR3 loop: CASSIDLRGLTGNTIYF. The CDR3 nucleotides read TGTGCCAGTAGTATAGATCTTCGGGGTTTAACTGGAAACACCATATATTTT.

This clone was detected only a few times. J is TRBJ2-4 and V is TRBV15, with 13 bases lining up with TRBD2. Germline lookup yields CDR1 LNHNV and CDR2 YYDKDF (reference sequence). V gave up 0 bases and J gave up 14 bases; unmatched junction bases: 4. This CDR3 contains 14 residues. The CDR3 DNA reads TGTGCCACCAGCAGAGATTTAGGACTAGCGGGAGAGTACTTC. Translation gives CATSRDLGLAGEYF.

This clone was counted once. V is TRBV15 and J is TRBJ1-1; D perhaps matches TRBD1 (6 bases). This CDR3 is 13 amino acids long. Trimming removed 5 bases from V and 0 bases from J, with 7 bases in between. Germline CDR1 reads LNHNV; CDR2 reads YYDKDF (reference sequence). The CDR3 spells CATSQGLNTEAFF. As DNA, the CDR3 is TGTGCCACCAGCCAGGGGTTGAACACTGAAGCTTTCTTT.

DNA for the CDR3: TGCAGCGCGGACAGCTTAATAGTGGAGACCCAGTACTTC. Encoded protein: CSADSLIVETQYF. The chain carries TRBV29-1 and TRBJ2-5, with a weak D call TRBD1 (6 bases). The CDR3 consists of 13 residues. V lost 7 bases to trimming and J lost 5 bases, with 17 bases between them. Germline CDR1 is SQVTM and CDR2 is ANQGSEA.

The chain is built from TRBV6-1 and TRBJ2-2, with a weak D call TRBD2 (6 bases). The V gene's germline CDR1 is MNHNS and CDR2 SASEGT. The CDR3 is made up of 14 amino acids. Trimming cost V 1 base and J 7 bases, with 10 bases left between them. The CDR3 DNA reads TGTGCCAGCAGTGAAGGGGGGGTAGGCGGGGAGCTGTTTTTT. Encoded protein: CASSEGGVGGELFF.

V is TRBV7-9 and J is TRBJ2-7, with a weak D call TRBD1 (5 bases). The germline V gene has CDR1 SEHNR and CDR2 FQNEAQ (reference sequence). This CDR3 contains 13 residues. V lost 3 bases, J lost 7 bases, and 13 bases lay in between. CDR3 nucleotides: TGTGCCAGCAGCTTGCAGGGATTTTGGGAGCAGTACTTC. Translated: CASSLQGFWEQYF.

This chain links TRBV7-2 with TRBJ2-7; weak D call: TRBD2 (6 bases). This CDR3 region has 13 residues. Germline CDR1 SGHTA, CDR2 FQGNSA. The V and J ends lost 3 bases and 5 bases respectively, with 11 bases between them. CDR3 DNA: TGTGCCAGCAGCTTGGACGGGGGTAACGAGCAGTACTTC. Translation: CASSLDGGNEQYF.